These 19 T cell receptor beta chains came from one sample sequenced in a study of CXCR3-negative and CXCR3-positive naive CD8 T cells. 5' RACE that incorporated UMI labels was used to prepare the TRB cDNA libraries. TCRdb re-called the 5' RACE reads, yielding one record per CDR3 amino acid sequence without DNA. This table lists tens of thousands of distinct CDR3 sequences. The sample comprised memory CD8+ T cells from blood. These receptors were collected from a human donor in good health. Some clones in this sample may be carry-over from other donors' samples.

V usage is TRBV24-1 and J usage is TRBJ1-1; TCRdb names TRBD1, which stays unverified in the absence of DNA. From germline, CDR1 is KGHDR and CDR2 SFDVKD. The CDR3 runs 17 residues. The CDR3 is CATTTRSRGRLNTEAFF.

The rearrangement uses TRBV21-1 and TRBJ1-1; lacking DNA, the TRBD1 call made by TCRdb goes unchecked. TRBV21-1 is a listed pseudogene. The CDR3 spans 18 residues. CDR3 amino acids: CASSKGGARTGGGTEAFF.

The chain's CDR3 is CASSVGYGEDGEQFF. The genes are TRBV9 and TRBJ2-1. Germline assignment: CDR1 SGDLS and CDR2 YYNGEE. This CDR3 region has 15 residues.

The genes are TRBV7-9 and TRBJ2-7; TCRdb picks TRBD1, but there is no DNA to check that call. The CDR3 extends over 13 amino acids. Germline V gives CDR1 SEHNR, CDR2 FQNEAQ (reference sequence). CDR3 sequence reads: CASSPQGAYEQYF.

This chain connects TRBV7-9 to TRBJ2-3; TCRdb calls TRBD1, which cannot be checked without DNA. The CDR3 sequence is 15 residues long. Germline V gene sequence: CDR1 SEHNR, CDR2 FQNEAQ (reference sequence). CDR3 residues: CASSLATGGTDTQYF.

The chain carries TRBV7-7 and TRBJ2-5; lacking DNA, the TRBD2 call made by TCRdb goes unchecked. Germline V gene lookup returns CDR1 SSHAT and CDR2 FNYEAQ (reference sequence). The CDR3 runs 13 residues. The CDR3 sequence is CASSRTRLETQYF.

CDR3 region: CASSVEGLGTDTQYF. This rearrangement joins TRBV9 to TRBJ2-3; the TRBD1 assignment by TCRdb is unverifiable without DNA. Germline loops: CDR1 SGDLS, CDR2 YYNGEE. The CDR3 has 15 residues.

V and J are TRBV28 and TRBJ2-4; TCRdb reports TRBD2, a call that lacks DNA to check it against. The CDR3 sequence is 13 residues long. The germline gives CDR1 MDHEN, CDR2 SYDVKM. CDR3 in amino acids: CASVVAGGNIQYF.

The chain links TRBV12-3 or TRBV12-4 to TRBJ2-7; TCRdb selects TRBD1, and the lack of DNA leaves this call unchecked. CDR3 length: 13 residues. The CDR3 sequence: CARGGGSSYEQYF.

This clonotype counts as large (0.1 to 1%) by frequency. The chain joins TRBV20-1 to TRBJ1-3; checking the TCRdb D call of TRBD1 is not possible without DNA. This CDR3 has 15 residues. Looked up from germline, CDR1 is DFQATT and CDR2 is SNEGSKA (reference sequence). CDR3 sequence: CSARDRGADGNTIYF.

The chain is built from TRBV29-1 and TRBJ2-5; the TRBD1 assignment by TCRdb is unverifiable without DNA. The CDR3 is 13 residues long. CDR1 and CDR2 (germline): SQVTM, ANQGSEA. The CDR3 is CSVDTPRGETQYF.

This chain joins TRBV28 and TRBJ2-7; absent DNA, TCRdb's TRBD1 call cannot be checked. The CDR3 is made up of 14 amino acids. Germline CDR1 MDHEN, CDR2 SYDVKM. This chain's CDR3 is CASSSGTGGSEQYF.

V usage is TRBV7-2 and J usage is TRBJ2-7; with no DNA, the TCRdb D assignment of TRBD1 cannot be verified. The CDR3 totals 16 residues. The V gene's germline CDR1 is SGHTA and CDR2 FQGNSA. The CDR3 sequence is CASSLEGVPSSYEQYF.

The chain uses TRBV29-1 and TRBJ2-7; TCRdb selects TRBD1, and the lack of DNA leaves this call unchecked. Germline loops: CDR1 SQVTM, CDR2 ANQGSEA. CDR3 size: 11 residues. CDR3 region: CSVHWGDEQYF.

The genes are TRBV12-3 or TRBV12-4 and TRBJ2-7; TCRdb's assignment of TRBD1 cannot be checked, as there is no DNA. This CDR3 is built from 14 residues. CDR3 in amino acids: CASSMTESSYEQYF.

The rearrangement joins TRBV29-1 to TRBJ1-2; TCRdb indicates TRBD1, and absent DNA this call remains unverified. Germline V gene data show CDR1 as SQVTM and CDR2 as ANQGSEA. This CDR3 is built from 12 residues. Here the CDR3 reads CSAADRGYGYTF.

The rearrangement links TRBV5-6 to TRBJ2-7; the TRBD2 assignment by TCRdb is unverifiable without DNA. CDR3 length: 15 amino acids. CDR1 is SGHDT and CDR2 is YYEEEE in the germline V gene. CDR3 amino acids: CASSSLAGGVYEQYF.

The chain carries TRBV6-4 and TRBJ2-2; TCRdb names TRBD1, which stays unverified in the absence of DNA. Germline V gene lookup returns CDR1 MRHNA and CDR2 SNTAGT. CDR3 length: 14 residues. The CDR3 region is CASSDSGATGELFF.

CDR3 region: CASSLGQGAYKLFF. The rearrangement links TRBV11-2 to TRBJ1-4; the TCRdb call, TRBD1, lacks DNA for checking. CDR1 is SGHAT and CDR2 is FQNNGV in the germline V gene. CDR3 length: 14 residues.